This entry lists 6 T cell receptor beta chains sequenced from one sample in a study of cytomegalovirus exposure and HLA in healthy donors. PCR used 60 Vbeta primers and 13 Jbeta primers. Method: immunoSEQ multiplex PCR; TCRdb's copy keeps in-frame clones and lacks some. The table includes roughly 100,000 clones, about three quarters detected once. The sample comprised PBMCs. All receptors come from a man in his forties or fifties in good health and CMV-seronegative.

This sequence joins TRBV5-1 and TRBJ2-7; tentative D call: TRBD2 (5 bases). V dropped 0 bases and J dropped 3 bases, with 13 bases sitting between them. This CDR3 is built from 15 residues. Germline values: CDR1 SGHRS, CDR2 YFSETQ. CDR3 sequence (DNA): TGCGCCAGCAGCTTGGCGACGGGAAGGCACTACGAGCAGTACTTC. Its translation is CASSLATGRHYEQYF.

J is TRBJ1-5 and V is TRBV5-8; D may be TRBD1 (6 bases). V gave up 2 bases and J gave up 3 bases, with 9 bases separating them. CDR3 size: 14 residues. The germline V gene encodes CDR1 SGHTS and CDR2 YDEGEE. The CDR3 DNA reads TGTGCCAGCAGCTTTGGGGGCACCAATCAGCCCCAGCATTTT. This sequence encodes CASSFGGTNQPQHF.

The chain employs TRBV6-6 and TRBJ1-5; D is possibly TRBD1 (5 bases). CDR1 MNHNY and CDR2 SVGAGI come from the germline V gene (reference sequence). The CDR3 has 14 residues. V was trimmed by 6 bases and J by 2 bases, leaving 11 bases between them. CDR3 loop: CASSLGVGNQPQHF. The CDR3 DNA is TGTGCCAGCAGCCTAGGGGTTGGCAATCAGCCCCAGCATTTT.

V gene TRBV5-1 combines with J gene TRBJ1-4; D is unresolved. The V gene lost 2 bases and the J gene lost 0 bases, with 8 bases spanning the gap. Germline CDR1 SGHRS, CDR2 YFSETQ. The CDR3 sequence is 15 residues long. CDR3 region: CASSFTSATNEKLFF. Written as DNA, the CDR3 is TGCGCCAGCAGCTTTACCTCAGCAACTAATGAAAAACTGTTTTTT.

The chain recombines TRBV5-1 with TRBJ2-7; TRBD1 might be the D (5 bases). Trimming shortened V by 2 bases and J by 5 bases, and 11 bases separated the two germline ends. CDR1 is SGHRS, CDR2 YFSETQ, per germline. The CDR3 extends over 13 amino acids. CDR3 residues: CASSFWGGHEQYF. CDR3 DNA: TGCGCCAGCAGCTTTTGGGGCGGCCACGAGCAGTACTTC.

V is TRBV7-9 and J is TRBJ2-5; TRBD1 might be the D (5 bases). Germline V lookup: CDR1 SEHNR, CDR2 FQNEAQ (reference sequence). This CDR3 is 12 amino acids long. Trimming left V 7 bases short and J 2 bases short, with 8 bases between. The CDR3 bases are TGTGCCAGCACCGACAGACAAGAGACCCAGTACTTC. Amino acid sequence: CASTDRQETQYF.